This entry lists 22 T cell receptor delta chains sequenced from one sample in a study of gamma-delta chains in newborns, infants, children. TCRdb applied CATT to the reads for clone calling. The data show a few thousand delta-chain clones, approximately 2.9% seen once. Sequencing was performed on blood. These receptor sequences come from a child who was a newborn, infant or young child, either healthy, febrile or measles-vaccinated (not recorded which).

This clone was counted only a few times. This chain connects TRDV2 to TRDJ3; the match to TRDD3 covers 11 bases. The V gene's germline CDR1 is GEAIGNYY and CDR2 EKD. This CDR3 spans 18 amino acids. V lost 1 base to trimming and J lost 2 bases; unmatched junction nucleotides: 3. In DNA, the CDR3 is TGTGCCTGTGACACTGGGGGATACGACACCTGGGACACCCGACAGATGTTTTTC. Residues: CACDTGGYDTWDTRQMFF.

This clone was counted a few times. The J gene is TRDJ3, the V gene TRDV2; the match to TRDD3 covers 13 bases. This CDR3 has 19 amino acids. CDR1 is GEAIGNYY and CDR2 is EKD in the germline V gene. V lost 2 bases and J lost 0; bases outside the gene matches: 3. The chain's CDR3 is CACDKLGDTRSWDTRQMFF. For the CDR3, the DNA is TGTGCCTGTGACAAACTGGGGGATACGCGCTCCTGGGACACCCGACAGATGTTTTTC.

J is TRDJ2 and V is TRDV1; D possibly corresponds to TRDD2 (5 bases). Germline CDR1 is TSWWSYY and CDR2 is QGS. Trimming took 5 bases from V and 2 from J, leaving 21 bases between them. The CDR3 runs to 18 residues. In DNA form, the CDR3 reads TGTGCTCTTGGGAAGGCTGATCCCCTACCCAAATTGACAGCACAACTCTTCTTT. Translated: CALGKADPLPKLTAQLFF.

This clone was observed a few times. Germline and junction disagree at one end, which may indicate a read error. V usage is TRDV2 and J usage is TRDJ2, with 11 bases lining up with TRDD3. This CDR3 region has 17 residues. In germline, CDR1 is GEAIGNYY, CDR2 EKD. The CDR3 DNA reads TGTGCCTGTGACAAACTGGGGGATAAAGCTTTGACAGCACATCTCTTCTTT. Amino acids: CACDKLGDKALTAHLFF.

This clone was counted a few times. The gene calls are TRDV2 and TRDJ3; D uncertain. Trimming stripped 0 bases from V and 3 bases from J, with 11 bases between. CDR3 length: 17 residues. Germline CDR1 reads GEAIGNYY; CDR2 reads EKD. DNA for the CDR3: TGTGCCTGTGACACCGGATGGATGGGCTGGGACACCCGACAGATGTTTTTC. Protein product: CACDTGWMGWDTRQMFF.

About this clone itself: Other DNA sequences within the sample encode an identical CDR3. The V gene is TRDV2, the J gene TRDJ3, with 8 bases fitting TRDD3. The V and J ends lost 1 base and 0 bases, in that order; junction bases with no gene match: 4. The CDR3 totals 18 residues. Germline V gene data show CDR1 as GEAIGNYY and CDR2 as EKD. CDR3 amino acids: CACDTGYASSWDTRQMFF. The DNA of the CDR3 is TGTGCCTGTGACACGGGATACGCCAGCTCCTGGGACACCCGACAGATGTTTTTC.

This clone was counted between two and nine times. This rearrangement joins TRDV2 to TRDJ3; 7 bases fit TRDD3. CDR3 length equals 21 residues. V trimming: 0 bases; J trimming: 0 bases; junction bases outside the gene matches: 13. The germline V gene has CDR1 GEAIGNYY and CDR2 EKD. The CDR3 region has the DNA TGTGCCTGTGACACCGTAAATCAACTGGGGTCAAGCTCCTGGGACACCCGACAGATGTTTTTC. It encodes CACDTVNQLGSSSWDTRQMFF.

This clone was recorded a few times. The gene calls are TRDV2 and TRDJ3, with TRDD3 matching 7 bases. J lost 2 bases, V lost 0 bases, and 12 bases had no gene match. The CDR3 runs 20 residues. Germline assignment: CDR1 GEAIGNYY and CDR2 EKD. The CDR3: CACDTVSVGDLPWDTRQMFF. CDR3 DNA: TGTGCCTGTGACACCGTTAGCGTGGGGGACCTTCCCTGGGACACCCGACAGATGTTTTTC.

This clone was seen a few times. Other DNA sequences within the sample encode an identical CDR3. V usage is TRDV2 and J usage is TRDJ3; 10 bases fit TRDD3. This CDR3 contains 18 residues. Germline lookup yields CDR1 GEAIGNYY and CDR2 EKD. Trimming removed 2 bases from V and 0 bases from J; junction bases left unmatched: 3. CDR3 sequence reads: CACDILGDVSWDTRQMFF. CDR3 coding DNA: TGTGCCTGTGACATACTGGGGGATGTCTCCTGGGACACCCGACAGATGTTTTTC.

The chain couples TRDV2 to TRDJ3; TRDD3 aligns across 13 bases. This CDR3 is built from 20 residues. V dropped 2 bases and J dropped 2; count of bases not matched to a gene: 8. Germline assignment: CDR1 GEAIGNYY and CDR2 EKD. CDR3 nucleotide sequence: TGTGCCTGTGACAATACTGGGGGATACGGTAGCCCCTGGGACACCCGACAGATGTTTTTC. It encodes CACDNTGGYGSPWDTRQMFF.

The V and J genes are TRDV2 and TRDJ1; D gene unclear. The V gene's germline CDR1 is GEAIGNYY and CDR2 EKD. The CDR3 covers 16 residues. V was trimmed by 3 bases and J by 2 bases, leaving 18 bases between them. In DNA, the CDR3 is TGTGCCTGTGACCACCTAAGCGGGAAGGGGACCGATAAACTCATCTTT. Translating gives CACDHLSGKGTDKLIF.

This clone has a handful of counts. The chain couples TRDV2 to TRDJ3; 12 bases are shared with TRDD3. This CDR3 is built from 21 residues. Germline V CDR1 and CDR2: GEAIGNYY, EKD. The V and J ends lost 0 bases and 0 bases, in that order; junction bases with no gene match: 8. The DNA for the CDR3 is TGTGCCTGTGACACCGTCCGTACTGGGGGATACCGCTCCTGGGACACCCGACAGATGTTTTTC. Its protein is CACDTVRTGGYRSWDTRQMFF.

The chain combines TRDV2 with TRDJ1; a possible D gene is TRDD3 (5 bases). This CDR3 is 16 amino acids long. Germline lookup yields CDR1 GEAIGNYY and CDR2 EKD. V was trimmed by 0 bases and J by 2 bases, leaving 15 bases between them. CDR3 bases: TGTGCCTGTGACACCGGTGGGATTAGAGGGACCGATAAACTCATCTTT. Its translation: CACDTGGIRGTDKLIF.

This clone was seen only a few times. The chain couples TRAV29/DV5 to TRDJ1, with TRDD3 identical over 10 bases. V lost 0 bases, J lost 0 bases, and 17 bases stayed unmatched. CDR1 and CDR2 (germline): NSMFDY, ISSIKDK. This CDR3 spans 20 amino acids. The CDR3 spells CAASVSFPITGGSDTDKLIF. DNA of the CDR3: TGTGCAGCAAGCGTCTCCTTCCCCATTACTGGGGGATCGGACACCGATAAACTCATCTTT.

About this clone: This sample includes further DNA sequences coding for the same CDR3. The chain links TRDV2 to TRDJ3; 10 bases fit TRDD3. The CDR3 consists of 19 residues. V shed 0 bases, J shed 0 bases, and the junction held 4 bases outside the gene matches. Germline V lookup: CDR1 GEAIGNYY, CDR2 EKD. The CDR3 sequence: CACDTWGIQSSWDTRQMFF. Here the CDR3 DNA reads TGTGCCTGTGACACCTGGGGGATACAAAGCTCCTGGGACACCCGACAGATGTTTTTC.

The V and J genes are TRDV2 and TRDJ1; 11 nucleotides line up with TRDD3. In germline, CDR1 is GEAIGNYY, CDR2 EKD. This CDR3 has 13 residues. The trim removed 3 bases at V and 11 bases at J, leaving 7 bases unmatched. For the CDR3, the DNA is TGTGCCTGTGACGCGATGGGGGATACGCGCCTCATCTTT. Encoded protein: CACDAMGDTRLIF.

To note about this clone: The same CDR3 is also encoded by other DNA sequences in this sample. The chain recombines TRDV2 with TRDJ3; TRDD3 aligns across 12 bases. Per germline, CDR1 GEAIGNYY and CDR2 EKD. The trim removed 3 bases at V and 0 bases at J, leaving 5 bases unmatched. The CDR3 spans 19 residues. Here the CDR3 reads CACDSVLGDTSWDTRQMFF. CDR3 bases: TGTGCCTGTGACTCCGTACTGGGGGATACCTCCTGGGACACCCGACAGATGTTTTTC.

Judged by abundance, this clone is medium-sized. The chain employs TRDV2 and TRDJ2; TRDD3 matches 9 bases. Per germline, CDR1 GEAIGNYY and CDR2 EKD. J gave up 4 bases and V 3 bases, and 8 bases lay outside the gene matches. This CDR3 contains 16 residues. In DNA form, the CDR3 reads TGTGCCTGTGACCTCGTGGGGGATATTCGGACAGCACAACTCTTCTTT. This sequence encodes CACDLVGDIRTAQLFF.

This clone was seen more than once but under ten times. The chain employs TRDV2 and TRDJ3, with 10 bases matching TRDD3. V lost 1 base to trimming and J lost 0 bases; unmatched junction nucleotides: 5. The germline CDR1 and CDR2 sequences are GEAIGNYY and EKD. The CDR3 loop spans 19 amino acids. For the CDR3, the DNA is TGTGCCTGTGACACTGGGGGATACCAGGGCTCCTGGGACACCCGACAGATGTTTTTC. Its protein is CACDTGGYQGSWDTRQMFF.

This clone is medium-sized in the sample. The CDR3 is CAASEAPSVLGSSKGYTDKLIF. The CDR3 region has the DNA TGTGCAGCAAGCGAGGCCCCCTCGGTACTGGGGTCCTCTAAGGGGTACACCGATAAACTCATCTTT. This chain links TRAV29/DV5 with TRDJ1; 7 nucleotides line up with TRDD3. The germline CDR1 and CDR2 sequences are NSMFDY and ISSIKDK. This CDR3 contains 22 residues. V was pared by 0 bases and J by 0 bases, with 26 bases of the junction left unmatched. The whole variable domain, remainder taken from reference TRAV29/DV5 and TRDJ1, is DQQVKQNSPSLSVQEGRISILNCDYTNSMFDYFLWYKKYPAEGPTFLISISSIKDKNEDGRFTVFLNKSAKHLSLHIVPSQPGDSAVYFCAASEAPSVLGSSKGYTDKLIFGKGTRVTVEP.

This chain connects TRDV1 to TRDJ1; 10 nucleotides agree with TRDD3. With V trimmed by 0 bases and J by 2 bases, 9 bases remained unmatched. The CDR3 consists of 18 residues. The germline V gene encodes CDR1 TSWWSYY and CDR2 QGS. In DNA form, the CDR3 reads TGTGCTCTTGGGGAACTCCGGTACTGGGGGATTCTAACCGATAAACTCATCTTT. Protein product: CALGELRYWGILTDKLIF.

This clone was seen a few times. The genes are TRDV1 and TRDJ1; TRDD3 matches 11 bases. Germline lookup yields CDR1 TSWWSYY and CDR2 QGS. J was trimmed by 4 bases and V by 0 bases; bases with no gene match: 19. CDR3 length: 21 residues. CDR3 nucleotide sequence: TGTGCTCTTGGGGAACTATCTAAGGCGATGCTGGGGGATACACTCCACGATAAACTCATCTTT. Translating it yields CALGELSKAMLGDTLHDKLIF.